This record covers a single T cell receptor (beta chain). These data come from a study of cytomegalovirus exposure and HLA in healthy donors. Germline V lookup: CDR1 SGHAT, CDR2 FQNNGV. The V end was cut by 1 base, the J end by 2 bases, with 14 bases between. The CDR3 extends over 16 amino acids. PCR primers comprised 60 Vbeta and 13 Jbeta primers. Produced via immunoSEQ multiplex PCR; TCRdb's table is partial and in-frame only. This sample has more than 95,000 clones, with around 10% found just once. This TCR derives from a man aged 25-45 years in good health and CMV-seronegative. V usage is TRBV11-2 and J usage is TRBJ2-5; D possibly corresponds to TRBD1 (6 bases). Sequenced input: PBMCs. Here the CDR3 reads CASSLGGRGGQETQYF. The CDR3 DNA sequence: TGTGCCAGCAGCTTAGGCGGCAGGGGTGGACAAGAGACCCAGTACTTC.